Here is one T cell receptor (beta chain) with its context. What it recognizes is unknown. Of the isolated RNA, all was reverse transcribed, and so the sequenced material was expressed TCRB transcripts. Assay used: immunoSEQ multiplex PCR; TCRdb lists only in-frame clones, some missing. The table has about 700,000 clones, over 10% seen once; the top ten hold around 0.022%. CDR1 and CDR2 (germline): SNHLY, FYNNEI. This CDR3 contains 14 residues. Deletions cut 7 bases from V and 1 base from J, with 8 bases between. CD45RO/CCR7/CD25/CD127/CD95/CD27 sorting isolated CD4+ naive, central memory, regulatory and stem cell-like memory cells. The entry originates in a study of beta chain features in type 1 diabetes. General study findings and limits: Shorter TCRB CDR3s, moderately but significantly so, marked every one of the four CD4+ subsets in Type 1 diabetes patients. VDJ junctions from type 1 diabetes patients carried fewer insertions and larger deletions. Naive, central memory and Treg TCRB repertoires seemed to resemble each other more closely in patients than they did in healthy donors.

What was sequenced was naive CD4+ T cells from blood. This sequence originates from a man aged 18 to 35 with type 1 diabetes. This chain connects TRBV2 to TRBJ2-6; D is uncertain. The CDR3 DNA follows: TGTGCCAGCACCACAGAGTCTGGGGCCAACGTCCTGACTTTC. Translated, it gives CASTTESGANVLTF.